This TCR beta chain was identified in a study of cytomegalovirus exposure and HLA in healthy donors. Study context: Samples from HLA-typed donors yielded about 85 million unique TCRs in an early data release.

The CDR3 spans 14 residues. Trimming took 5 bases from V and 6 from J; bases not matched to a gene: 4. From germline, CDR1 is SGHVS and CDR2 FNYEAQ. Concerning this clone itself: Its antigen is still unknown.

Findings of the study overall: TCR beta V- and J-gene trimming was later associated with a missense DCLRE1C variant. In vitro testing confirmed a few CMV-associated chains as specific for CMV antigens.

This PCR relied on a set of 60 Vbeta primers and 13 Jbeta primers. Original analysis: It was a later analysis that counted roughly 80 million unique TCR beta chains, of which about 10 million were shared. The assay was immunoSEQ multiplex PCR, and TCRdb's table has in-frame clones only and misses some. V, J and clone size were drawn from that table, and D and trimming were deduced from the DNA. The table lists about 150,000 clones, around 84% of them singletons. This chain uses TRBV7-6 with TRBJ1-6, with 7 bases matching TRBD1. The source material was PBMCs. The TCR sequence derives from a boy between 2 and 15 years old in good health and CMV-seronegative. The CDR3 nucleotides are TGTGCCAGCAGCGCGGGACAGACTAATTCACCCCTCCACTTT. Translation gives CASSAGQTNSPLHF.